This T cell receptor (beta chain) was captured by sequencing in a study of CD8 T cells in ankylosing spondylitis. Study-level points and caveats: Disease-linked clones were CD8+ and relatively rare in peripheral blood. It appeared that ankylosing spondylitis blood was characterized by a TCR beta motif of several highly homologous variants. From matched ankylosing spondylitis synovial fluid, disease-linked clones were reportedly recovered at significantly enriched levels.

With respect to this clonotype: Its antigen is unknown.

Trimming took 7 bases from V and 6 from J; bases not matched to a gene: 4. Germline V gives CDR1 MRHNA, CDR2 SNTAGT. The CDR3 has 14 residues. Preparation of TCR beta libraries was done by quantitative 5'-RACE with molecular barcodes. TCRdb independently ran MiXCR on the 5' RACE reads; one entry per CDR3 protein. The sample consists of about 540,000 distinct CDR3 sequences, more than 9.5% of them appearing once. The receptor was derived from a male donor with ankylosing spondylitis. This chain connects TRBV6-4 to TRBJ2-1, with 12 bases aligning to TRBD2. The specimen was blood, either unsorted or a sorted T cell fraction (not recorded which). The CDR3 DNA sequence: TGTGCCAGCAAGACTAGCGGGAGCACCAATGAGCAGTTCTTC. This encodes CASKTSGSTNEQFF.